The 9 T cell receptor beta chains reported below all come from one sample, sequenced in a study of human thymus T cells. Repertoires were generated with immunoSEQ multiplex PCR, while TCRdb's copy carries only in-frame clones and drops some. The profile shows some 46,000 clones, roughly 94% of them singletons. The sample comprised blood. The receptors originated from a girl in the first two years of life with a congenital heart defect but otherwise immunologically healthy.

Of note for this clone: The same CDR3 can be traced to other DNA sequences in this sample. The chain joins TRBV27 to TRBJ1-5, with a weak D call TRBD1 (6 bases). V lost 2 bases and J lost 1, with 6 bases in between. The germline CDR1 and CDR2 sequences are MNHEY and SMNVEV (reference sequence). CDR3 length: 14 residues. The CDR3 nucleotides read TGTGCCAGCAGTTTACAGGGGAGCAATCAGCCCCAGCATTTT. This gives the protein CASSLQGSNQPQHF.

The chain has TRBV6-6 and TRBJ2-3; D gene uncertain. CDR3 size: 12 residues. Germline-derived CDR1 and CDR2 are MNHNY and SVGAGI (reference sequence). V lost 4 bases, J lost 2 bases, and 4 bases lay in between. The CDR3 here is CASSSSTDTQYF. CDR3 coding DNA: TGTGCCAGCAGTTCGTCCACAGATACGCAGTATTTT.

V and J are TRBV5-1 and TRBJ2-1; D remains ambiguous. Deletions cut 7 bases from V and 8 bases from J, with 19 bases between. The length of the CDR3 is 14 residues. The germline gives CDR1 SGHRS, CDR2 YFSETQ. For the CDR3, the DNA is TGCGCCAGCGGCTCCGCTGGATTAGACCATGAGCAGTTCTTC. Protein sequence: CASGSAGLDHEQFF.

The J gene is TRBJ2-1, the V gene TRBV28, with 8 bases identical to TRBD2. V shed 7 bases and J 6 bases; nucleotides not matched to a gene: 11. Germline V gene data show CDR1 as MDHEN and CDR2 as SYDVKM. The CDR3 is 15 residues long. CDR3 in amino acids: CASTVRPGTSNEQFF. DNA of the CDR3: TGTGCCAGCACCGTTCGCCCCGGGACTAGCAATGAGCAGTTCTTC.

CDR3 sequence reads: CAISGGGLDGYTF. The CDR3 DNA reads as TGTGCCATCAGTGGGGGGGGGCTGGATGGCTACACCTTC. The rearrangement joins TRBV10-3 to TRBJ1-2; TRBD1 might be the D (6 bases). The CDR3 spans 13 residues. The ends were cut back, 4 bases at V and 6 bases at J, with 12 bases in the middle. Per germline, CDR1 ENHRY and CDR2 SYGVKD.

This chain joins TRBV5-1 and TRBJ2-7; no reliable D call. V shed 4 bases and J shed 6 bases, with 11 bases lying between them. Looked up from germline, CDR1 is SGHRS and CDR2 is YFSETQ. CDR3 length: 12 amino acids. The DNA of the CDR3 is TGCGCCAGCAGCCGGGTGGGCCCCGAGCAGTACTTC. Translated, it gives CASSRVGPEQYF.

CDR3 residues: CASSLGIAGGPATDTQYF. As DNA, the CDR3 is TGTGCCAGCAGTTTAGGGATAGCGGGAGGGCCTGCGACAGATACGCAGTATTTT. The chain recombines TRBV27 with TRBJ2-3; 11 nucleotides agree with TRBD2. CDR1 and CDR2 from the germline V gene are MNHEY and SMNVEV (reference sequence). The CDR3 covers 18 residues. V dropped 2 bases and J dropped 3; count of bases not matched to a gene: 10.

The CDR3 sequence: CASSPDLHGAQYF. DNA for the CDR3: TGTGCCAGCAGCCCGGACTTGCATGGGGCCCAGTACTTC. V gene TRBV5-4 combines with J gene TRBJ2-5; maybe TRBD2 (5 bases). The germline V gene encodes CDR1 SGHNT and CDR2 YYREEE (reference sequence). CDR3 length equals 13 residues. V was cut by 4 bases and J by 9 bases, with 16 bases left in between.

This sequence joins TRBV7-9 and TRBJ2-7, with no clear D. Trimming cost V 5 bases and J 0 bases, with 17 bases left between them. Looked up from germline, CDR1 is SEHNR and CDR2 is FQNEAQ (reference sequence). This CDR3 region has 16 residues. The CDR3 protein is CASSPLPDLHSYEQYF. The CDR3 DNA reads as TGTGCCAGCAGCCCTCTTCCCGACCTACACTCCTACGAGCAGTACTTC.